These 26 T cell receptor beta chains were all obtained from the same sample, sequenced in a study of T cell clones after liver transplantation. Clones were read by immunoSEQ multiplex PCR, and TCRdb kept only the in-frame ones, dropping some. In the table there are around 120,000 clones, just over 90% of which are singletons. Sample: CD4+ T cells from blood, taken 12 months after liver transplant. The receptors shown here come from a human patient who received a liver transplant. Some of these T cells may belong to the graft donor.

The chain links TRBV30 to TRBJ1-4, with a weak D call TRBD1 (5 bases). Trimming took 0 bases from V and 8 from J, leaving 10 bases between them. The CDR3 is made up of 13 amino acids. CDR1 is GTSNPN, CDR2 SVGIG, per germline (reference sequence). The chain's CDR3 is CAWSVQDGEKLFF. In DNA, the CDR3 is TGTGCCTGGAGTGTACAGGACGGGGAAAAACTGTTTTTT.

This clone was observed once. The J gene is TRBJ1-1, the V gene TRBV4-1; perhaps TRBD1 as D (5 bases). The CDR3 is 16 residues long. Germline V lookup: CDR1 MGHRA, CDR2 YSYEKL. V was cut by 0 bases and J by 3 bases, with 14 bases left in between. The CDR3, as DNA: TGCGCCAGCAGCCAAGATGTGGGGGGTCATGACACTGAAGCTTTCTTT. It encodes CASSQDVGGHDTEAFF.

J is TRBJ2-7 and V is TRBV19, with 7 bases matching TRBD1. Per germline, CDR1 LNHDA and CDR2 SQIVND (reference sequence). There are 14 residues in the CDR3. Trimming at V came to 4 bases and at J to 1 base, leaving 4 bases not matched to a gene. Here the CDR3 reads CASSKWDSSYEQYF. The CDR3 bases are TGTGCCAGTAGTAAATGGGACAGTTCCTACGAGCAGTACTTC. Based on the CDR3 plus reference TRBV19 and TRBJ2-7, the full variable domain is DGGITQSPKYLFRKEGQNVTLSCEQNLNHDAMYWYRQDPGQGLRLIYYSQIVNDFQKGDIAEGYSVSREKKESFPLTVTSAQKNPTAFYLCASSKWDSSYEQYFGPGTRLTVT.

The chain has TRBV19 and TRBJ1-3, with 8 bases identical to TRBD1. The CDR3 loop spans 13 amino acids. With V trimmed by 10 bases and J by 4 bases, 6 bases remained unmatched. The germline gives CDR1 LNHDA, CDR2 SQIVND (reference sequence). The CDR3 region has the DNA TGTGCCACCGCAAGGGACAGGGGAAACACCATATATTTT. The encoded protein is CATARDRGNTIYF.

The chain couples TRBV10-2 to TRBJ1-1, with 8 nucleotides matching TRBD1. Germline CDR1 WSHSY, CDR2 SAAADI. Germline trimming cut 8 bases from V and 0 bases from J; bases unmatched to any gene: 2. CDR3 length equals 13 residues. The CDR3 is CASRQGMNTEAFF. CDR3 bases: TGCGCCAGCCGACAGGGGATGAACACTGAAGCTTTCTTT.

This clone appeared once. This rearrangement joins TRBV10-3 to TRBJ2-1; perhaps TRBD1 as D (6 bases). The V end lost 3 bases, the J end lost 6 bases, and 12 bases lay between the germline ends. CDR1 is ENHRY, CDR2 SYGVKD, per germline. The CDR3 consists of 14 residues. The CDR3 DNA sequence: TGTGCCATCAGTGACCAGGGCAGGGGCAATGAGCAGTTCTTC. Its protein product is CAISDQGRGNEQFF.

The V gene is TRBV19, the J gene TRBJ2-2; D unclear. The CDR3 has 15 residues. The germline CDR1 and CDR2 sequences are LNHDA and SQIVND (reference sequence). V shed 3 bases and J shed 0 bases, with 8 bases lying between them. CDR3 sequence (DNA): TGTGCCAGTAGTATGGTCCCCTCGAACACCGGGGAGCTGTTTTTT. It yields the protein CASSMVPSNTGELFF.

The chain uses TRBV10-3 and TRBJ2-5; D could derive from TRBD1 or TRBD2 (5 bases each). The CDR3 is made up of 15 amino acids. CDR1 and CDR2 from the germline V gene are ENHRY and SYGVKD. V gave up 2 bases and J gave up 3 bases, with 13 bases separating them. This CDR3 reads CAISEGHGIKETQYF. The CDR3 nucleotides are TGTGCCATCAGTGAGGGACACGGGATTAAAGAGACCCAGTACTTC.

The chain joins TRBV4-1 to TRBJ2-5; D ambiguous. V dropped 5 bases and J dropped 5 bases, with 9 bases sitting between them. Germline V gives CDR1 MGHRA, CDR2 YSYEKL. The CDR3 totals 12 residues. The CDR3 spells CASSSQGETQYF. The CDR3 DNA reads as TGCGCCAGCAGCTCACAAGGGGAGACCCAGTACTTC.

This chain links TRBV7-2 with TRBJ2-2; 7 positions agree with TRBD2. Germline V lookup: CDR1 SGHTA, CDR2 FQGNSA. The CDR3 covers 15 residues. J lost 3 bases, V lost 5 bases, and 6 bases had no gene match. The CDR3 nucleotides read TGTGCCAGCAGCCGCGGGAGTACGGACACCGGGGAGCTGTTTTTT. It translates to CASSRGSTDTGELFF. Looking up the rest from reference TRBV7-2 and TRBJ2-2 gives the full variable domain: GAGVSQSPSNKVTEKGKDVELRCDPISGHTALYWYRQSLGQGLEFLIYFQGNSAPDKSGLPSDRFSAERTGGSVSTLTIQRTQQEDSAVYLCASSRGSTDTGELFFGEGSRLTVL.

The DNA of the CDR3 is TGTGCCAGCAGCTCCACGGGACTAGCGGGAGCCTACAATGAGCAGTTCTTC. Translating it yields CASSSTGLAGAYNEQFF. The chain is built from TRBV7-2 and TRBJ2-1, with 14 nucleotides matching TRBD2. The germline CDR1 and CDR2 sequences are SGHTA and FQGNSA. The CDR3 spans 17 residues. Losses at the gene ends were 4 bases for V and 2 bases for J; bases not matched to a gene: 4. The whole variable domain, remainder taken from reference TRBV7-2 and TRBJ2-1, is GAGVSQSPSNKVTEKGKDVELRCDPISGHTALYWYRQSLGQGLEFLIYFQGNSAPDKSGLPSDRFSAERTGGSVSTLTIQRTQQEDSAVYLCASSSTGLAGAYNEQFFGPGTRLTVL.

The rearrangement joins TRBV6-6 to TRBJ1-2; TRBD1 matches at 8 bases. Losses at the gene ends were 6 bases for V and 7 bases for J; bases not matched to a gene: 10. The CDR3 runs 14 residues. Per germline, CDR1 MNHNY and CDR2 SVGAGI (reference sequence). The CDR3 spells CASSYDQDRAGYTF. In DNA form, the CDR3 reads TGTGCCAGCAGCTACGATCAGGACAGGGCTGGCTACACCTTC.

In this sample, this clone turned up once. V gene TRBV29-1 combines with J gene TRBJ2-7, with TRBD2 identical over 8 bases. Trimming cost V 4 bases and J 6 bases; bases outside gene matches: 14. The CDR3 totals 15 residues. The germline V gene encodes CDR1 SQVTM and CDR2 ANQGSEA. CDR3 residues: CSVVPGLVVIGEQYF. CDR3 nucleotides: TGCAGCGTTGTCCCGGGACTAGTAGTTATCGGCGAGCAGTACTTC.

This sequence joins TRBV18 and TRBJ1-1; D unresolved. The CDR3 runs to 14 residues. The V end lost 3 bases, the J end lost 1 base, and 9 bases lay between the germline ends. The V gene's germline CDR1 is KGHSH and CDR2 LQKENI. The CDR3 sequence: CASSPALQNTEAFF. In nucleotides, the CDR3 is TGTGCCAGCTCACCGGCCCTACAGAACACTGAAGCTTTCTTT. The whole variable domain, remainder taken from reference TRBV18 and TRBJ1-1, is NAGVMQNPRHLVRRRGQEARLRCSPMKGHSHVYWYRQLPEEGLKFMVYLQKENIIDESGMPKERFSAEFPKEGPSILRIQQVVRGDSAAYFCASSPALQNTEAFFGQGTRLTVV.

This clone was picked up one time. The CDR3 DNA follows: TGCGCCAGCAGCCACGGGACTAGCGCCACTATCGATGAGCAGTTCTTC. It translates to CASSHGTSATIDEQFF. This chain joins TRBV5-1 and TRBJ2-1; 10 nucleotides line up with TRBD2. The V gene end was trimmed by 4 bases and the J gene end by 8 bases; junction bases not matched to a gene: 12. CDR3 length equals 16 residues. Per the germline V gene, CDR1 is SGHRS and CDR2 is YFSETQ.

CDR3 protein: CASSEERTSGRNTQYF. CDR3 sequence (DNA): TGTGCCAGCAGTGAAGAACGGACTAGCGGGAGGAATACGCAGTATTTT. The J gene is TRBJ2-3, the V gene TRBV2; 14 bases are a match to TRBD2. CDR1 is SNHLY and CDR2 is FYNNEI in the germline V gene. This CDR3 has 16 residues. V lost 1 base and J lost 7; bases outside the gene matches: 4.

The CDR3 sequence is CASSLTASNTGELFF. CDR3 DNA sequence: TGTGCCAGCAGCTTAACGGCCTCGAACACCGGGGAGCTGTTTTTT. The J gene is TRBJ2-2, the V gene TRBV7-3, with unresolved D. Germline CDR1 SGHTA, CDR2 FQGTGA. The germline V and J ends were trimmed by 0 bases and 0 bases, with 5 bases remaining between them. The CDR3 length is 15 residues. Filled out from reference TRBV7-3 and TRBJ2-2, the complete variable domain reads GAGVSQTPSNKVTEKGKYVELRCDPISGHTALYWYRQSLGQGPEFLIYFQGTGAADDSGLPNDRFFAVRPEGSVSTLKIQRTERGDSAVYLCASSLTASNTGELFFGEGSRLTVL.

The chain is built from TRBV4-3 and TRBJ2-3; no clear D. Trimming stripped 0 bases from V and 2 bases from J, with 15 bases between. Germline lookup yields CDR1 LGHNA and CDR2 YSLEER. The length of the CDR3 is 17 residues. The CDR3 nucleotides are TGCGCCAGCAGCCAAGATTCCCTGGAATCTTTCACAGATACGCAGTATTTT. Residues: CASSQDSLESFTDTQYF.

The chain uses TRBV6-5 and TRBJ2-7; D uncertain. Germline CDR1 reads MNHEY; CDR2 reads SVGAGI. The CDR3 consists of 13 residues. Trimming took off 2 bases at V and 1 base at J, with 6 bases between the two ends. Written as DNA, the CDR3 is TGTGCCAGCAGTTACCGGCAGTCCTACGAGCAGTACTTC. Translating it yields CASSYRQSYEQYF.

The chain carries TRBV5-5 and TRBJ2-5; 12 nucleotides agree with TRBD2. The CDR3 spans 17 residues. Germline values: CDR1 SGHKS, CDR2 YYEKEE (reference sequence). V was clipped by 5 bases and J by 4 bases; unmatched bases: 12. As DNA, the CDR3 is TGTGCCAGCAGTCCCCTTAGGCTAGCGGGAGGGCTAGAGACCCAGTACTTC. Translating gives CASSPLRLAGGLETQYF.

The CDR3 DNA follows: TGTGCCAGCACCTCCGGTGGGGGGTACACCGGGGAGCTGTTTTTT. This codes for CASTSGGGYTGELFF. The rearrangement links TRBV21-1 to TRBJ2-2; the table's D call, TRBD2, was not checked against the DNA. TRBV21-1 constitutes a pseudogene. This CDR3 is built from 15 residues.

The chain combines TRBV2 with TRBJ1-1, with 9 bases aligning to TRBD1. The V gene's germline CDR1 is SNHLY and CDR2 FYNNEI. This CDR3 has 13 residues. With V trimmed by 6 bases and J by 7 bases, 6 bases remained unmatched. CDR3 loop: CASSRRTGDEAFF. As DNA, the CDR3 is TGTGCCAGCAGCCGCAGGACAGGGGATGAAGCTTTCTTT. The full variable domain, completed using reference TRBV2 and TRBJ1-1, is EPEVTQTPSHQVTQMGQEVILRCVPISNHLYFYWYRQILGQKVEFLVSFYNNEISEKSEIFDDQFSVERPDGSNFTLKIRSTKLEDSAMYFCASSRRTGDEAFFGQGTRLTVV.

The V and J genes are TRBV2 and TRBJ2-4; 8 bases are a match to TRBD1. The CDR3 sequence is 13 residues long. The trim removed 6 bases at V and 6 bases at J, leaving 4 bases unmatched. Germline V lookup: CDR1 SNHLY, CDR2 FYNNEI. The DNA for the CDR3 is TGTGCCAGCAGGAGTGGGACAGGAAACATTCAGTACTTC. This codes for CASRSGTGNIQYF. The whole variable domain, remainder taken from reference TRBV2 and TRBJ2-4, is EPEVTQTPSHQVTQMGQEVILRCVPISNHLYFYWYRQILGQKVEFLVSFYNNEISEKSEIFDDQFSVERPDGSNFTLKIRSTKLEDSAMYFCASRSGTGNIQYFGAGTRLSVL.

This chain links TRBV30 with TRBJ1-1; D is possibly TRBD1 (6 bases). Trimming removed 8 bases at V and 1 base at J, with 11 bases between. Germline V lookup: CDR1 GTSNPN, CDR2 SVGIG (reference sequence). The CDR3 loop spans 12 amino acids. CDR3 DNA: TGTGCCGGAAGGGGGGGGAACACTGAAGCTTTCTTT. Protein product: CAGRGGNTEAFF.

This clone has only one observation. This chain links TRBV19 with TRBJ1-2; 8 positions match TRBD1. Germline CDR1 reads LNHDA; CDR2 reads SQIVND (reference sequence). The V and J ends lost 5 bases and 4 bases, in that order; junction bases with no gene match: 9. The CDR3 covers 15 residues. The CDR3 DNA follows: TGTGCCAGTAGTCGGGCAGGGGGCTCTTTCTATGGCTACACCTTC. This gives the protein CASSRAGGSFYGYTF.

The chain links TRBV7-9 to TRBJ2-7; 11 bases line up with TRBD1. Per germline, CDR1 SEHNR and CDR2 FQNEAQ (reference sequence). J gave up 6 bases and V 8 bases, and 3 bases lay outside the gene matches. The CDR3 is 12 amino acids. CDR3: CASGQGAVEQYF. In DNA form, the CDR3 reads TGTGCCAGCGGACAGGGGGCAGTCGAGCAGTACTTC.